This T cell receptor beta chain was documented in a study of blood T cell repertoires in COVID-19. Turning to the study itself: PBMCs, B-cell-depleted T cells, or T cells were the source of the cDNA or gDNA that made up the material.

The repertoire was sequenced with immunoSEQ multiplex PCR; TCRdb's copy has only in-frame clones and lacks some. The table has 350,000 to 550,000 clones, roughly 85% seen once. Germline V gene lookup returns CDR1 KGHSH and CDR2 LQKENI. This CDR3 is built from 17 residues. V dropped 3 bases and J dropped 2 bases, with 17 bases sitting between them. The participants were between about 18 and 95 years old and came from fewer than 25 US areas. Participants' own reports of clinical history determined their cohort assignment. The clonotype was recovered from a woman under 30 with acute COVID-19. The rearrangement joins TRBV18 to TRBJ1-3; D remains ambiguous. The sequenced sample consisted of PBMCs or T cells enriched from blood (not recorded which). CDR3 sequence: CASSPDPRNVAGNTIYF. Here the CDR3 DNA reads TGTGCCAGCTCACCTGACCCGCGGAACGTTGCTGGAAACACCATATATTTT.